The 28 T cell receptor beta chains presented below share a single source sample, sequenced in a study of siplizumab effects on memory and regulatory T cells. Libraries were prepared by immunoSEQ multiplex PCR; TCRdb keeps only in-frame clonotypes and omits some of them. The table lists fewer than 100,000 clones, around 95% of them singletons, with approximately 17% in the top ten. The material sequenced was CD8+ T cells sorted from blood. The receptors shown here come from a human donor in good health.

The chain couples TRBV4-2 to TRBJ1-5; no clear D gene. V was cut by 3 bases and J by 2 bases, with 14 bases left in between. Germline loops: CDR1 LGHNA, CDR2 YNFKEQ. The CDR3 is 16 amino acids. CDR3 bases: TGTGCCAGCAGCCAGCACAGCATCATGGGCAATCAGCCCCAGCATTTT. This codes for CASSQHSIMGNQPQHF.

The rearrangement links TRBV7-9 to TRBJ1-2; unclear D gene. The CDR3 is 13 residues long. Per germline, CDR1 SEHNR and CDR2 FQNEAQ (reference sequence). Trimming took 2 bases from V and 5 from J, leaving 9 bases between them. CDR3 DNA sequence: TGTGCCAGCAGCTTACCTTCAGGATATGGCTACACCTTC. It is translated as CASSLPSGYGYTF.

The gene calls are TRBV7-2 and TRBJ2-7; 8 bases are a match to TRBD2. This CDR3 comprises 17 residues. The germline V gene encodes CDR1 SGHTA and CDR2 FQGNSA. The V gene end was trimmed by 3 bases and the J gene end by 3 bases; junction bases not matched to a gene: 13. The CDR3 here is CASSFDPLAETFYEQYF. CDR3 nucleotides: TGTGCCAGCAGCTTCGACCCACTAGCGGAAACTTTCTACGAGCAGTACTTC.

V usage is TRBV7-9 and J usage is TRBJ1-1, with D perhaps matching TRBD1 (6 bases). The V end was cut by 3 bases, the J end by 3 bases, with 11 bases between. Germline CDR1 and CDR2: SEHNR and FQNEAQ (reference sequence). The CDR3 sequence is 14 residues long. CDR3 amino acids: CASSFSGQHTEAFF. The CDR3 DNA is TGTGCCAGCAGCTTCAGCGGACAGCACACTGAAGCTTTCTTT. Full variable domain (outside the CDR3, taken from reference TRBV7-9 and TRBJ1-1): DTGVSQNPRHKITKRGQNVTFRCDPISEHNRLYWYRQTLGQGPEFLTYFQNEAQLEKSRLLSDRFSAERPKGSFSTLEIQRTEQGDSAMYLCASSFSGQHTEAFFGQGTRLTVV.

The chain recombines TRBV6-1 with TRBJ2-1; tentative D call: TRBD1 (6 bases). The germline gives CDR1 MNHNS, CDR2 SASEGT. V was shortened by 0 bases and J by 0 bases, with 6 bases between the two germline ends. This CDR3 contains 15 residues. The chain's CDR3 is CASSEAGGSYNEQFF. The DNA of the CDR3 is TGTGCCAGCAGTGAAGCAGGGGGCTCCTACAATGAGCAGTTCTTC.

The rearrangement uses TRBV5-4 and TRBJ2-3, with D unresolved. Germline CDR1 is SGHNT and CDR2 is YYREEE (reference sequence). This CDR3 spans 13 amino acids. V lost 4 bases, J lost 6 bases, and 12 bases lay in between. This CDR3 is CASSPLGGDTQYF. The CDR3 DNA sequence: TGTGCCAGCAGCCCCCTCGGTGGCGATACGCAGTATTTT.

The rearrangement joins TRBV5-1 to TRBJ2-3; D may be TRBD2 (5 bases). The length of the CDR3 is 15 residues. The V and J ends lost 0 bases and 1 base respectively, with 9 bases between them. Germline V gene lookup returns CDR1 SGHRS and CDR2 YFSETQ. CDR3 loop: CASSLAGTGTDTQYF. CDR3 in DNA: TGCGCCAGCAGCTTGGCGGGAACGGGCACAGATACGCAGTATTTT.

This chain joins TRBV19 and TRBJ2-7; 11 bases agree with TRBD2. V gave up 6 bases and J gave up 0 bases; unmatched junction bases: 1. The CDR3 runs to 14 residues. Germline loops: CDR1 LNHDA, CDR2 SQIVND (reference sequence). Here the CDR3 DNA reads TGTGCCAGTAGCACTAGCGGGAGCTCCTACGAGCAGTACTTC. The encoded protein is CASSTSGSSYEQYF.

V gene TRBV18 combines with J gene TRBJ2-3; D gene ambiguous. The germline gives CDR1 KGHSH, CDR2 LQKENI. This CDR3 comprises 17 residues. Trimming removed 0 bases from V and 6 bases from J, with 19 bases in between. The CDR3 DNA sequence: TGTGCCAGCTCACCACCTCCGTTCGGACCCCTAATGGATACGCAGTATTTT. It yields the protein CASSPPPFGPLMDTQYF.

The V call is TRBV9, the J call TRBJ2-3; tentative D call: TRBD2 (6 bases). This CDR3 is built from 14 residues. Trimming left V 4 bases short and J 4 bases short, with 13 bases between. In germline, CDR1 is SGDLS, CDR2 YYNGEE. The CDR3 reads CASSRGSGPDTQYF. Written as DNA, the CDR3 is TGTGCCAGCAGCCGGGGGTCGGGCCCAGATACGCAGTATTTT.

This clone was seen just once. The rearrangement links TRBV11-2 to TRBJ2-1; tentatively, D is TRBD2 (6 bases). Trimming shortened V by 2 bases and J by 10 bases, and 15 bases separated the two germline ends. The germline CDR1 and CDR2 sequences are SGHAT and FQNNGV. CDR3 length: 14 residues. The CDR3 DNA reads TGTGCCAGCAGCTTATTCGAGCTAGCGCAAGAGCAGTTCTTC. Translating it yields CASSLFELAQEQFF. The complete variable domain, with remaining parts taken from reference TRBV11-2 and TRBJ2-1, reads EAGVAQSPRYKIIEKRQSVAFWCNPISGHATLYWYQQILGQGPKLLIQFQNNGVVDDSQLPKDRFSAERLKGVDSTLKIQPAKLEDSAVYLCASSLFELAQEQFFGPGTRLTVL.

This clone has just one count. The genes are TRBV7-6 and TRBJ1-1; D gene unclear. The CDR3 consists of 13 residues. Germline CDR1 is SGHVS and CDR2 is FNYEAQ. Trimming removed 0 bases from V and 5 bases from J, with 7 bases in between. The CDR3 nucleotides read TGTGCCAGCAGCTTAGCGCCGGAAACTGAAGCTTTCTTT. Protein: CASSLAPETEAFF.

The rearrangement links TRBV18 to TRBJ2-7; the match to TRBD2 covers 8 bases. CDR1 KGHSH and CDR2 LQKENI come from the germline V gene. The CDR3 contains 16 residues. The ends lost 2 bases at V and 0 bases at J; junction bases unmatched: 6. In DNA, the CDR3 is TGTGCCAGCTCACCAAGGCTAGCGGGCCTCTCCTACGAGCAGTACTTC. It codes for CASSPRLAGLSYEQYF.

The chain recombines TRBV5-1 with TRBJ1-1, with TRBD1 matching 7 bases. The germline CDR1 and CDR2 sequences are SGHRS and YFSETQ. V lost 0 bases, J lost 1 base, and 6 bases stayed unmatched. This CDR3 has 16 amino acids. CDR3 region: CASSLGAGGTNTEAFF. The DNA for the CDR3 is TGCGCCAGCAGCTTGGGGGCAGGGGGGACGAACACTGAAGCTTTCTTT.

The count of this clone is one. The chain carries TRBV7-3 and TRBJ2-1; D gene uncertain. This CDR3 is built from 14 residues. The V gene's germline CDR1 is SGHTA and CDR2 FQGTGA. V lost 0 bases to trimming and J lost 9 bases, with 12 bases between them. CDR3 sequence: CASSLTIGSTEQFF. The CDR3 DNA sequence: TGTGCCAGCAGCTTAACCATAGGCTCCACTGAGCAGTTCTTC.

The chain employs TRBV4-1 and TRBJ2-5, with D perhaps matching TRBD2 (5 bases). The J call is uncertain, as TRBJ2-7 better fits the DNA end. CDR3 length: 15 residues. Germline V gene data show CDR1 as MGHRA and CDR2 as YSYEKL. The CDR3 reads CASSQVPSSPYEQYF. In DNA, the CDR3 is TGCGCCAGCAGCCAAGTACCTAGCAGCCCCTACGAGCAGTACTTC.

The chain couples TRBV9 to TRBJ2-1; 16 positions match TRBD2. The CDR3 length is 21 residues. The V gene end was trimmed by 3 bases and the J gene end by 2 bases; junction bases not matched to a gene: 14. Germline CDR1 SGDLS, CDR2 YYNGEE. The DNA of the CDR3 is TGTGCCAGCAGCGCAGGGACCGGGACTAGCGGGAGGGGGTCGACCTACAATGAGCAGTTCTTC. Encoded protein: CASSAGTGTSGRGSTYNEQFF.

CDR3 in amino acids: CASSGPPVARNTGELFF. The CDR3 region has the DNA TGTGCCAGCAGTGGCCCCCCTGTGGCACGCAACACCGGGGAGCTGTTTTTT. This chain uses TRBV25-1 with TRBJ2-2; no clear D. The V end lost 4 bases, the J end lost 2 bases, and 17 bases lay between the germline ends. Germline-derived CDR1 and CDR2 are MGHDK and SYGVNS. This CDR3 comprises 17 residues.

This clone was observed once. The chain employs TRBV6-5 and TRBJ1-2, with a weak D call TRBD1 (5 bases). Germline-derived CDR1 and CDR2 are MNHEY and SVGAGI. The CDR3 length is 14 residues. V was shortened by 6 bases and J by 0 bases, with 11 bases between the two germline ends. The DNA for the CDR3 is TGTGCCAGCAGAATCCCGGGGCCTAACTATGGCTACACCTTC. Translation gives CASRIPGPNYGYTF.

The chain carries TRBV4-2 and TRBJ2-3; 13 bases agree with TRBD2. Unmatched junction bases numbered 8, after V lost 2 bases and J lost 6 bases. Germline V gives CDR1 LGHNA, CDR2 YNFKEQ. The CDR3 has 17 residues. The CDR3, as DNA: TGTGCCAGCAGCCAACCGGGACTAGCGGGAACACAGGATACGCAGTATTTT. Protein sequence: CASSQPGLAGTQDTQYF.

The rearrangement uses TRBV5-6 and TRBJ2-2; D may match TRBD1 or TRBD2 (5 bases each). V lost 7 bases and J lost 6, with 10 bases in between. Germline V CDR1 and CDR2: SGHDT, YYEEEE. This CDR3 is built from 12 residues. CDR3 nucleotide sequence: TGTGCCAGCGGGAGAGGGGCCGGGGAGCTGTTTTTT. This encodes CASGRGAGELFF.

As DNA, the CDR3 is TGTGCCAGCAGTTTAGAGGGCACTGAAGCTTTCTTT. This encodes CASSLEGTEAFF. The chain employs TRBV28 and TRBJ1-1; unclear D gene. CDR1 MDHEN and CDR2 SYDVKM come from the germline V gene. The CDR3 consists of 12 residues. V was shortened by 2 bases and J by 4 bases, with 5 bases between the two germline ends.

This chain joins TRBV11-2 and TRBJ2-7; no firm D call. The V and J ends lost 1 base and 6 bases respectively, with 7 bases between them. The CDR3 contains 12 residues. In germline, CDR1 is SGHAT, CDR2 FQNNGV. The CDR3 is CASSLGVLEQYF. CDR3 sequence (DNA): TGTGCCAGCAGCTTAGGGGTGCTCGAGCAGTACTTC.

The chain couples TRBV9 to TRBJ2-5; TRBD2 agrees at 9 bases. The J call may not be correct, given that the DNA end is closer to TRBJ2-7. The CDR3 runs 14 residues. Per germline, CDR1 SGDLS and CDR2 YYNGEE. Written as DNA, the CDR3 is TGTGCCAGCAGCGTAGCTAGCGGGGACTACGAGCAGTACTTC. This translates into CASSVASGDYEQYF.

The V call is TRBV27, the J call TRBJ2-3; 7 nucleotides match TRBD1. The trim removed 5 bases at V and 4 bases at J, leaving 12 bases unmatched. Germline loops: CDR1 MNHEY, CDR2 SMNVEV (reference sequence). The CDR3 extends over 16 amino acids. CDR3 DNA sequence: TGTGCCAGCAGTACCCTCCTGTCGCAGGGGGCAGATACGCAGTATTTT. Amino acids: CASSTLLSQGADTQYF.

The chain recombines TRBV9 with TRBJ2-7; 9 bases align to TRBD2. Germline lookup yields CDR1 SGDLS and CDR2 YYNGEE. J lost 3 bases, V lost 3 bases, and 4 bases had no gene match. This CDR3 comprises 14 residues. Written as DNA, the CDR3 is TGTGCCAGCAGCGGACTAGCGGACGACTACGAGCAGTACTTC. This translates into CASSGLADDYEQYF.

This chain links TRBV9 with TRBJ1-5, with unresolved D. Germline-derived CDR1 and CDR2 are SGDLS and YYNGEE. The CDR3 consists of 15 residues. V lost 2 bases to trimming and J lost 11 bases, with 20 bases between them. This chain's CDR3 is CASSVDGGSHPAQHF. Written as DNA, the CDR3 is TGTGCCAGCAGCGTCGACGGAGGGTCACACCCGGCCCAGCATTTT.

This chain links TRBV11-2 with TRBJ2-3; 7 positions agree with TRBD2. The CDR3 has 18 residues. V was pared by 2 bases and J by 2 bases, with 13 bases of the junction left unmatched. Germline CDR1 and CDR2: SGHAT and FQNNGV. As DNA, the CDR3 is TGTGCCAGCAGCTTACCACAGGAGGGGACTATCTTCACAGATACGCAGTATTTT. Translation: CASSLPQEGTIFTDTQYF.